One T cell receptor (beta chain) is described in this entry. Its binding antigen is unknown. No clone much larger than this one lies a single base away; base qualities are absent. This sample is part of a study of T-cell memory formation after mild COVID-19 (dated by TCRdb to the early 2020s). Regarding the research as a whole: TCR sequence clusters from the two donors were found to be largely donor specific. In a couple of donors, T-cell clones that expanded and contracted after mild COVID-19 were followed by sequencing TCRalpha and TCRbeta repertoires longitudinally. Two young, previously healthy adult volunteers made up the cohort, one male and one female.

Broad study findings and their caveats: Whether the second-wave clones peaking on day 37 were SARS-CoV-2 specific was not confirmed. Some responding clones were detected in pre-infection memory, which suggested that pre-existing cross-reactive memory T cells had joined the SARS-CoV-2 response. Contracting CD4+ clones turned up mainly in the CM and EM memory subsets, whereas EMRA was where CD8+ clones were enriched. From day 15 to 85, contracting clones showed balanced CD4/CD8 phenotypes, whereas a second wave of clones that expanded from day 15 to 37 leaned towards CD4+. Only a couple of mild cases were covered by the study, and larger cohorts that include severe cases with pre-infection samples were considered necessary.

Ficoll-Paque density gradient centrifugation was used to isolate PBMCs. For sequencing, an Illumina NovaSeq 6000 was employed. cDNA libraries for TCRalpha and TCRbeta were prepared by 5'RACE using constant-segment primers, with sample barcodes and unique molecular identifiers added. RNA was extracted from every sample with Trizol reagent. The libraries were amplified in two PCR steps, and the second step added a second sample barcode and Illumina TruSeq adapters. Sequencing of the libraries was done on an Illumina NovaSeq, producing 2 x 150 bp paired-end reads. On the study's bioinformatics: With migec v1.2.7, reads were demultiplexed and then collapsed into UMI-guided consensus sequences. Using mixcr v2.1.11, UMI consensuses were aligned to TRA and TRB V and J templates and then assembled into clonotypes. Expanded or contracted clonotypes were those called significant by both edgeR and NoisET, with noise models trained on biological replicates. edgeR calls used a false discovery rate-adjusted p below 0.01 and a log2 fold-change threshold of 1. PCA with hierarchical clustering of max-normalized trajectories of the 1000 most abundant clonotypes was used as exploratory dynamics analysis. Separately sequenced CD4+ and CD8+ repertoires were used to assign a CD4 or CD8 phenotype to each responding clone. TCRdb handled the public reads itself, with Q25 trimming in fastp and clone calling in MiXCR, and kept productive beta chains. Rows merge per CDR3 protein into single entries with the most common DNA and genes. These V and J calls derive from TCRdb rather than the authors' analysis. The sample includes 350,000 to 500,000 distinct CDR3 sequences, with 18% observed a single time. Of the sample, about a fifth falls within the top ten clones.

Inclusive of the bounding cysteine and phenylalanine, the CDR3 is 15 residues long. Left in the record is the CDR3 DNA by itself, 45 bases read in frame from the first base. According to the germline V gene, CDR1 reads MGHDK and CDR2 reads SYGVNS. V is pruned by 6 bases and J by 4 bases, leaving 3 bases of the junction without a gene match. The sequencing sample was made of PBMCs or a T cell subset sorted from them (not recorded which). In this chain, TRBV25-1 is recombined with TRBJ2-3; 14 central nucleotides agree with TRBD2. The receptor's source is a man aged 18-30 years who had mild COVID-19 (a few samples of this study predate the infection). The sample titles of this study are shuffled in the database, so cell type and time point are left out; the donor was told from shared clones. The sequenced DNA is TGTGCCAGCAGGGGGACTAGCGGGGGAGCAGATACGCAGTATTTT. It translates to CASRGTSGGADTQYF.